Sequencing of this T cell receptor (beta chain) was carried out in a study of shared T cell receptors in the human thymus. Germline values: CDR1 SGHDT, CDR2 YYEEEE. The V and J ends lost 4 bases and 12 bases, in that order; junction bases with no gene match: 10. This CDR3 is 15 amino acids long. TCRdb's copy holds only in-frame clones and misses some; the assay was immunoSEQ multiplex PCR. The sample contains 650,000 to 950,000 clones, 70% to 90% of which appear only once. The data were also submitted as part of a second study, on human thymus T cells. That investigation notes: Donors were healthy Finnish infants having corrective surgery for congenital heart defects. The thymus tissue came from resections taken during corrective heart surgery. Related studies found that unrelated individuals share highly overlapping thymic repertoires.

This TCR came from a girl less than two years old with a congenital heart defect. This sequence joins TRBV5-6 and TRBJ1-4, with 12 positions matching TRBD1. The specimen sequenced was thymocytes. DNA of the CDR3: TGTGCCAGCAGCATGGGGACAGGGGGCAGGAAGGAACTGTTTTTT. It codes for CASSMGTGGRKELFF. The full variable domain, in which reference TRBV5-6 and TRBJ1-4 provide the parts outside the CDR3, is DAGVTQSPTHLIKTRGQQVTLRCSPKSGHDTVSWYQQALGQGPQFIFQYYEEEERQRGNFPDRFSGHQFPNYSSELNVNALLLGDSALYLCASSMGTGGRKELFFGSGTQLSVL.